The T cell receptor (beta chain) under discussion was sequenced for a study of T cells after yellow fever vaccination. Whole-study results and caveats: Weaker overall, the secondary response nonetheless peaked faster (day 5 versus 15). Clonotypes found in both CD4 and CD8 compartments made up a small share.

The CDR3 extends over 14 amino acids. V lost 4 bases, J lost 5 bases, and 13 bases lay in between. Germline CDR1 reads SGHRS; CDR2 reads YFSETQ. Template switching by 5'RACE produced TCR cDNA, adding a universal primer site and UMIs. One entry per CDR3 protein, called by TCRdb with MiXCR from the 5' RACE reads. The table lists around 250,000 distinct CDR3 sequences, about 5.2% of them singletons. This clonotype was picked up a small number of times. Antigen: not known. This chain joins TRBV5-1 and TRBJ2-4; D possibly corresponds to TRBD1 (7 bases). The sequence came from a man aged 18 to 35 who received the YFV17D yellow fever vaccine. Material: CD4+ T cells sorted from PBMCs, obtained on the day of the yellow fever booster vaccination. The chain's CDR3 is CASSPGGTENIQYF. As DNA, the CDR3 is TGCGCCAGCAGCCCTGGAGGGACAGAAAACATTCAGTACTTC.